The sequence of this T cell receptor (beta chain) was determined in a study of cytotoxic CD8 clonotypes in ibrutinib-treated CLL. At the level of the study: Responses: around 25 partial, 2 complete; after median roughly 5.5 years, roughly 15 stayed remitted, approximately twelve progressed. Following treatment for a median around twelve months, range 6 to 36, response samples were then taken. Whole-study results and caveats: Relative to age-matched healthy donors, clonality at baseline was higher, and it tracked circulating CD8+ T-cell counts.

Concerning this clone itself: Its antigen is currently unknown.

Investigators sourced around 2 micrograms of genomic DNA from cryopreserved PBMCs for TCR beta libraries. The table came from immunoSEQ multiplex PCR; TCRdb's copy has only in-frame clones and leaves some out. The data show 160,000 or so clones, 81% seen once. The CDR3 extends over 14 amino acids. CDR1 is LGHNA, CDR2 YNFKEQ, per germline. With 1 base clipped from V and 6 bases from J, the junction kept 1 base outside the gene matches. The sample in question was PBMCs, obtained after 12 months of ibrutinib treatment. The chain recombines TRBV4-2 with TRBJ2-7, with 12 nucleotides matching TRBD2. The receptor's source is a human donor with chronic lymphocytic leukemia. The CDR3 sequence is CASSQGLAGAEQYF. The CDR3 coding sequence is TGTGCCAGCAGCCAAGGACTAGCGGGAGCCGAGCAGTACTTC.